This T cell receptor beta chain was identified during a study of T cell repertoires in cytomegalovirus infection (dated by TCRdb to the late 2010s). Looking at the study overall: Peptide stimulations targeted recently identified HLA-C-restricted CMV epitopes, whose presentation resists viral immunomodulation, together with well-studied HLA-B-restricted epitopes. Because public TCR beta signatures pointed to carriage of CMV infection together with the matching HLA type, the HLA type of each donor mattered for the analysis.

The germline V gene (reference sequence) supplies CDR1 PRHDT and CDR2 FYEKMQ. From its cysteine to its phenylalanine, the CDR3 spans 16 amino acids. CDR3 DNA only is kept here, 48 bases in frame from base 1. V lost 5 bases and J lost 1 base; the stretch between them is 15 bases long. This sample was sequenced with an Illumina HiSeq 1500. TCRdb reprocessed the public reads (quality trimming at Q25 with fastp, clone calling with MiXCR) and kept in-frame beta chains. Rows with a matching CDR3 protein are joined into one entry that keeps the most common DNA and genes. The sample table lists a few hundred thousand distinct CDR3 sequences, 20% to 25% of them with a count of one. Clones ranked in the top ten supply about an eighth of the sample. General findings and caveats noted by the study authors: The ex vivo response was dominated by HLA-C-restricted CMV-specific TCR beta clonotypes, which also provided the single most frequent clonotype in two of eight donors. In both this cohort and an independent roughly 330-donor cohort, the cumulative frequency of public TCR beta family members distinguished carriers of CMV infection plus the relevant HLA type.

In the case of this clonotype: It lacks a known antigen. Base quality data are lacking; no much larger clone is found one base away.

The treatment or condition label, read with the paper, signifies: in vitro stimulation with specific CMV peptide epitopes to enrich CMV-specific T cells. This material consisted of cultured PBMCs, taken from culture after CMV antigen stimulation. The sequence joins TRBV13 to TRBJ2-1; perhaps TRBD1 is the D gene, with 6 bases matching. The receptor was isolated from a human donor in good health (CMV status not recorded). Some clones in this sample may be carry-over from other donors' samples. The CDR3 amino acid sequence is: CASSPQGSWSYNEQFF. The nucleotide sequence reads TGTGCCAGCAGCCCACAGGGTAGCTGGTCCTACAATGAGCAGTTCTTC. Reference TRBV13 and TRBJ2-1 genes cover what lies past the CDR3, so the full variable domain is AAGVIQSPRHLIKEKRETATLKCYPIPRHDTVYWYQQGPGQDPQFLISFYEKMQSDKGSIPDRFSAQQFSDYHSELNMSSLELGDSALYFCASSPQGSWSYNEQFFGPGTRLTVL.